This T cell receptor (beta chain) was retrieved from a study of shared clonotypes between healthy human individuals. General observations from the study: With several donors compared, roughly 5% of naive CD4 clonotypes were shared.

The healthy adult donors were HIV-negative and reported no recent acute infections or vaccinations. To make CD8 memory, CD45RO+ cells were put together with CCR7-negative CD45RA+ TemRA cells. Replicate PCRs run on sorted subsets employed approximately 0.2 ug DNA, approximately 30,000 T cell genomes. The data were produced by immunoSEQ multiplex PCR, yet TCRdb's version contains in-frame clones alone and is incomplete. The sample has a few hundred thousand clones, approximately 97% seen once; the top ten hold approximately 0.3%. The V gene lost 0 bases and the J gene lost 3 bases, with 4 bases spanning the gap. CDR3 length equals 12 residues. Germline V gene data show CDR1 as SGHNT and CDR2 as YYREEE (reference sequence). This clone occurred a few times. Its target is unknown.

The source is a man aged 30 to 39 in good health. Sequenced material: memory CD8+ T cells sorted from blood. Subset specified: CD45RO+ cells pooled with CCR7-negative TemRA cells. V and J are TRBV5-4 and TRBJ2-7; D unresolved. CDR3 region: CASSLGDYEQYF. The CDR3 bases are TGTGCCAGCAGCTTGGGGGACTACGAGCAGTACTTC. Full variable domain (rest looked up from reference TRBV5-4 and TRBJ2-7): ETGVTQSPTHLIKTRGQQVTLRCSSQSGHNTVSWYQQALGQGPQFIFQYYREEENGRGNFPPRFSGLQFPNYSSELNVNALELDDSALYLCASSLGDYEQYFGPGTRLTVT.